A single sample is the source of the 22 T cell receptor beta chains below, sequenced in a study of identifying expanded T cells in peripheral blood. Profiled with immunoSEQ multiplex PCR; TCRdb holds only in-frame clones, not every one. The sample holds approximately 120,000 clones, 88% seen once. Sequences were obtained from blood. These receptors came from a person aged 18-69 years in good health.

The V gene is TRBV7-3, the J gene TRBJ2-5; D is undetermined. V gave up 2 bases and J gave up 1 base, with 8 bases separating them. The CDR3 loop spans 14 amino acids. CDR1 and CDR2 from the germline V gene are SGHTA and FQGTGA. This CDR3 reads CASSLVVGQETQYF. DNA of the CDR3: TGTGCCAGCAGCTTAGTGGTTGGCCAAGAGACCCAGTACTTC.

The V and J genes are TRBV10-2 and TRBJ2-1, with D possibly TRBD2 on 6 matching bases. V lost 1 base to trimming and J lost 9 bases, with 7 bases between them. This CDR3 region has 12 residues. The V gene's germline CDR1 is WSHSY and CDR2 SAAADI. CDR3 sequence: CASSELGGEQFF. CDR3 nucleotide sequence: TGCGCCAGCAGTGAGTTGGGGGGTGAGCAGTTCTTC.

This clone was detected only a few times. The chain joins TRBV6-5 to TRBJ2-3; 7 positions match TRBD1. Trimming at V came to 9 bases and at J to 2 bases, leaving 8 bases not matched to a gene. From germline, CDR1 is MNHEY and CDR2 SVGAGI. There are 14 residues in the CDR3. CDR3 protein: CASKTGLITDTQYF. Written as DNA, the CDR3 is TGTGCCAGTAAGACAGGGTTAATCACAGATACGCAGTATTTT.

The V call is TRBV7-9, the J call TRBJ1-6, with D tentatively TRBD1 (5 bases). Per the germline V gene, CDR1 is SEHNR and CDR2 is FQNEAQ (reference sequence). V was pared by 5 bases and J by 7 bases, with 12 bases between. This CDR3 is 14 amino acids long. The DNA of the CDR3 is TGTGCCAGCAGCGGGGGACGGCCGAATTCACCCCTCCACTTT. Translated, it gives CASSGGRPNSPLHF.

This rearrangement joins TRBV13 to TRBJ1-4; perhaps TRBD1 as D (5 bases). V lost 3 bases and J 7 bases, leaving 24 bases between the germline ends. The germline CDR1 and CDR2 sequences are PRHDT and FYEKMQ (reference sequence). This CDR3 has 18 residues. The CDR3 DNA reads TGTGCCAGCAGCTTGGGTCCAGGGATAGGGGTTTATGTTGAAAAACTGTTTTTT. Translation: CASSLGPGIGVYVEKLFF.

The DNA of the CDR3 is TGTGCCATCAGTGTGGTCGGGACCTACGAGCAGTACTTC. Its protein product is CAISVVGTYEQYF. This chain uses TRBV10-3 with TRBJ2-7; a possible D gene is TRBD2 (5 bases). Germline V gives CDR1 ENHRY, CDR2 SYGVKD. This CDR3 contains 13 residues. V lost 4 bases to trimming and J lost 2 bases, with 9 bases between them.

The gene calls are TRBV15 and TRBJ2-3, with D unresolved. The CDR3 has 17 amino acids. CDR1 LNHNV and CDR2 YYDKDF come from the germline V gene (reference sequence). Trimming left V 0 bases short and J 0 bases short, with 13 bases between. This CDR3 is CATSRDSRHGSTDTQYF. The CDR3 DNA is TGTGCCACCAGCAGAGATAGTCGACACGGGAGCACAGATACGCAGTATTTT.

This clone is a singleton in its sample. This chain connects TRBV7-9 to TRBJ2-1; D not resolved. Deletions cut 3 bases from V and 4 bases from J, with 7 bases between. CDR1 is SEHNR and CDR2 is FQNEAQ in the germline V gene (reference sequence). This CDR3 is 13 amino acids long. The CDR3 bases are TGTGCCAGCAGCTTGACGGTTTACAATGAGCAGTTCTTC. Protein: CASSLTVYNEQFF.

The chain carries TRBV4-2 and TRBJ1-1; 7 nucleotides align to TRBD1. V shed 6 bases and J 1 base; nucleotides not matched to a gene: 8. From germline, CDR1 is LGHNA and CDR2 YNFKEQ. The CDR3 is made up of 15 amino acids. The CDR3 here is CASRPREGANTEAFF. In DNA, the CDR3 is TGTGCCAGCAGACCTCGGGAGGGGGCGAACACTGAAGCTTTCTTT.

V usage is TRBV7-8 and J usage is TRBJ2-3; D not certain. Germline lookup yields CDR1 SGHVS and CDR2 FQNEAQ. V gave up 5 bases and J gave up 3 bases, with 18 bases separating them. This CDR3 is 16 amino acids long. CDR3 sequence: CASSLKSSFKTDTQYF. DNA of the CDR3: TGTGCCAGCAGCCTCAAGTCGAGTTTTAAAACAGATACGCAGTATTTT.

Only one count was recorded for this clone. This chain joins TRBV4-3 and TRBJ1-2, with 7 bases matching TRBD1. The length of the CDR3 is 15 residues. V trimming: 3 bases; J trimming: 5 bases; junction bases outside the gene matches: 9. Germline loops: CDR1 LGHNA, CDR2 YSLEER. This chain's CDR3 is CASSHYRDRLYGYTF. Written as DNA, the CDR3 is TGCGCCAGCAGCCACTACCGGGACAGATTATATGGCTACACCTTC.

The genes are TRBV18 and TRBJ2-7, with D unclear. Trimming cost V 6 bases and J 5 bases, with 11 bases left between them. CDR3 length: 12 residues. Germline-derived CDR1 and CDR2 are KGHSH and LQKENI. The CDR3 protein is CASSRSPDEQYF. In DNA form, the CDR3 reads TGTGCCAGCTCGCGTTCACCGGACGAGCAGTACTTC.

This sequence joins TRBV28 and TRBJ1-5; possibly TRBD1 for D (5 bases). There are 16 residues in the CDR3. CDR1 is MDHEN and CDR2 is SYDVKM in the germline V gene. Trimming took 3 bases from V and 4 from J, leaving 16 bases between them. CDR3 protein: CASSFSTAGGNQPQHF. As DNA, the CDR3 is TGTGCCAGCAGTTTCTCGACAGCGGGGGGGAATCAGCCCCAGCATTTT. The full variable domain, in which reference TRBV28 and TRBJ1-5 provide the parts outside the CDR3, is DVKVTQSSRYLVKRTGEKVFLECVQDMDHENMFWYRQDPGLGLRLIYFSYDVKMKEKGDIPEGYSVSREKKERFSLILESASTNQTSMYLCASSFSTAGGNQPQHFGDGTRLSIL.

The chain recombines TRBV9 with TRBJ2-6; 9 bases fit TRBD1. The CDR3 is 16 amino acids. CDR1 is SGDLS and CDR2 is YYNGEE in the germline V gene. Trimming removed 4 bases from V and 4 bases from J; junction bases left unmatched: 6. This CDR3 reads CASSPWTGVGANVLTF. The CDR3 DNA follows: TGTGCCAGCAGCCCCTGGACAGGGGTAGGGGCCAACGTCCTGACTTTC.

This clone was seen a few times. The same CDR3 arises from other DNA sequences in this sample as well. This sequence joins TRBV2 and TRBJ1-5, with a weak D call TRBD1 (5 bases). V lost 1 base, J lost 4 bases, and 8 bases lay in between. Germline lookup yields CDR1 SNHLY and CDR2 FYNNEI. The CDR3 spans 14 residues. CDR3 amino acids: CASSEGQPNQPQHF. The CDR3, as DNA: TGTGCCAGCAGTGAAGGACAGCCAAATCAGCCCCAGCATTTT.

The chain employs TRBV4-2 and TRBJ2-7; 10 bases line up with TRBD2. In germline, CDR1 is LGHNA, CDR2 YNFKEQ. Trimming cost V 1 base and J 4 bases; bases outside gene matches: 7. The CDR3 covers 16 residues. The CDR3 DNA sequence: TGTGCCAGCAGCCAAGGTTCCCAGCGGGAGGGGTACGAGCAGTACTTC. Translation gives CASSQGSQREGYEQYF.

V and J are TRBV10-3 and TRBJ1-5, with D possibly TRBD1 on 5 matching bases. V lost 4 bases, J lost 2 bases, and 9 bases lay in between. Germline V gene data show CDR1 as ENHRY and CDR2 as SYGVKD. CDR3 length: 14 amino acids. CDR3 residues: CAISGGAGNQPQHF. CDR3 in DNA: TGTGCCATCAGTGGTGGGGCAGGCAATCAGCCCCAGCATTTT.

The chain combines TRBV20-1 with TRBJ2-1; D is undetermined. The V gene lost 0 bases and the J gene lost 10 bases, with 7 bases spanning the gap. The CDR3 length is 11 residues. Per germline, CDR1 DFQATT and CDR2 SNEGSKA (reference sequence). The CDR3 reads CSARDGQEQFF. The CDR3 bases are TGCAGTGCTAGAGATGGGCAGGAGCAGTTCTTC.

The sample holds a few counts of this clone. V usage is TRBV19 and J usage is TRBJ2-7; TRBD1 matches at 11 bases. V dropped 7 bases and J dropped 7; count of bases not matched to a gene: 12. CDR1 is LNHDA and CDR2 is SQIVND in the germline V gene (reference sequence). This CDR3 comprises 15 residues. The CDR3 DNA reads as TGTGCCAGTATCGACCACCGGGACAGGGGGTTAGAGCAGTACTTC. It codes for CASIDHRDRGLEQYF.

This chain links TRBV5-1 with TRBJ2-3; D is unclear. The V and J ends lost 4 bases and 4 bases respectively, with 10 bases between them. This CDR3 is 13 amino acids long. Germline CDR1 reads SGHRS; CDR2 reads YFSETQ. The CDR3 DNA reads as TGCGCCAGCAGCCCCCGGATGTCAGATACGCAGTATTTT. Protein: CASSPRMSDTQYF.

The rearrangement uses TRBV9 and TRBJ1-2; a weak D match, TRBD1 (5 bases). V was cut by 6 bases and J by 5 bases, with 14 bases left in between. This CDR3 has 13 amino acids. CDR1 is SGDLS and CDR2 is YYNGEE in the germline V gene. The CDR3 bases are TGTGCCAGCACCACGGGGGTGGGTTATGGCTACACCTTC. Translated, it gives CASTTGVGYGYTF.

The chain couples TRBV7-8 to TRBJ2-5; 9 bases align to TRBD2. CDR3 length: 13 amino acids. Germline V gene sequence: CDR1 SGHVS, CDR2 FQNEAQ. The V segment lost 5 bases and the J segment 3 bases; nucleotides outside the gene matches: 1. CDR3 bases: TGTGCCAGCAGCCCTAGCGGGGAAGAGACCCAGTACTTC. It translates to CASSPSGEETQYF.